This T cell receptor (beta chain) is drawn from a study of shared clonotypes between healthy human individuals (dated by TCRdb to about 2020). Study-wide context: The cohort included three men and a couple of women between 18 and 49 years of age. For each donor, CD4 naive and CD4 memory were each run on three plates, CD8 naive on two plates, and CD8 memory on one plate. To estimate repertoire size and how much clonotype sharing occurs between individuals, the study deeply sequenced the blood TCR repertoires of five healthy adults. Libraries were prepared and TCR repertoires were sequenced by different laboratories using diverse techniques, in order to increase sequencing depth and limit assay-specific biases. Between about 0.9 and 10 billion PBMCs per donor were obtained by leukapheresis.

The donors were healthy, HIV-negative adults who had no recently reported acute infections or vaccinations. Every donor was a Caucasian adult residing in Nashville, Tennessee, USA. Magnetic negative selection was used to enrich CD4+ T cells, after which naive cells were positively selected on CD45RA and the negative fraction became the memory subset. Blood was collected by leukapheresis, and PBMCs were isolated by Ficoll-Histopaque density gradient centrifugation and then cryopreserved in liquid nitrogen vapor phase. Purity and quantity of every magnetically sorted T cell population were checked by analytical flow cytometry. From each sorted fraction, genomic DNA was isolated and quantified by UV absorbance on a Nanodrop 2000c. As to this clone: The clone's antigen remains unknown. No base-level quality is on record; no much larger clone is a single base apart.

General study outcomes and caveats: Compared with non-shared clonotypes, the clonotypes found in all four sorted-subset donors had higher generation probabilities. Sharing across a few donors was observed for about 4.8% of naive CD4, about 4% of naive CD8, 2.3% of memory CD4, and roughly 0.4% of memory CD8 clonotypes. Larger estimated clonotype richness was generally found for naive subsets than for memory subsets. Based on pairwise subsampling, the degree of clonotype sharing among donors was expected to be affected by sequencing depth. Because the study included only a small number of donors, the genetic and exposure-history diversity represented was limited. Sampling was restricted to blood, and TCR repertoires in tissue are likely to differ from TCR repertoires in blood. Incomplete sequencing was indicated by rarefaction of sorted-subset datasets, despite the large sequencing depth.

Using the deep immunoSEQ assay, TCR CDR3 regions were amplified from genomic DNA by multiplex PCR. Genomic DNA extracted from each cell subset was distributed evenly over all wells of several immunoSEQ 96-well plates, and each plate served as one replicate. For sorted subsets, about 200 ng genomic DNA, equal to approximately 30,000 T cell genomes, was loaded into each replicate PCR. The purified libraries were quantified using a Qubit 3.0 fluorometer, sized with a Bioanalyzer 2100, and then quantified again using the KAPA Library Quantification kit. A separate single-read 150-cycle Illumina NextSeq 550 flow cell was used to sequence each immunoSEQ 96-well plate. Per the original workflow: The immunoSEQ output contained only junctional sequences without quality scores, so filtering could not match that applied to full-length reads. To assign V/J genes and CDR3, sequences were annotated using PyIR, a Python wrapper for IgBLAST v1.9, with IMGT germline references. Reads were filtered out if the reads had weak V/J assignments (E-value above 1e-6), no CDR3, stop codons, out-of-frame junctions, or ambiguous translated residues. V3J clonotypes were defined by identical inferred V gene, J gene, and CDR3 amino acid sequence. To compute the percentage overlap between repertoires, the number of shared unique clonotypes was divided by the size of the smaller repertoire. Three approaches were used to assess repertoire richness: RTK rarefaction, the Chao1 estimator, and Recon v2.1 estimates of unobserved clonotypes. Generation probabilities for all TCRbeta clonotypes obtained by the gDNA method from a handful of donors were computed using OLGA. TCRdb provides this immuneACCESS table in a form limited to in-frame rearrangements. Some clones are lacking; in checked studies, under half of them reflect an unresolved V gene, and why the rest are absent is not known. The D gene and trimming were derived from the DNA, and the V and J assignments and clone size from that table. The sample data list roughly 2.2 million clones, and roughly 92% of these were observed just once. Clones ranked in the top ten supply around 0.35% of the sample.

Between the V and J ends, shortened by 5 bases and 4 bases respectively, the junction contains 14 bases. Based on the germline V gene, the CDR1 and CDR2 sequences are SGHAT and FQNNGV. The CDR3 has 14 amino acids, counting the end cysteine and phenylalanine. Only the CDR3 region is kept as DNA, spanning 42 bases read in frame from base 1. Sequenced sample: naive CD4+ T cells from PBMCs. The cell subset or site label, as the study defines it: CD45RA+ positively selected. The V and J segments used are TRBV11-2 and TRBJ2-5; TRBD2 might be the D gene, on 6 matching bases. The TCR was taken from a man between 18 and 35 years old in good health. Some clones in this sample may be carry-over from other donors' samples. The encoded CDR3 is CASSRTRRGETQYF. Read as DNA, the sequence is TGTGCCAGCAGCCGCACCAGGAGGGGAGAGACCCAGTACTTC.